The source of this T cell receptor beta chain is a study of blood T cell repertoires in COVID-19. Background on the study: The United States, Italy and Spain provided the acute and convalescent COVID-19 samples. Sources were T cells, B-cell-depleted T cells, or PBMCs; the material itself was cDNA or gDNA.

Generated by immunoSEQ multiplex PCR, the TCRdb table keeps only in-frame clones and is missing some. The data show 300,000 to 400,000 clones, approximately 90% seen once. Donors in Cohort 3 counted as recovered after two negative PCRs, clearance, or symptom resolution. The germline CDR1 and CDR2 sequences are MNHNS and SASEGT. This CDR3 contains 18 residues. Trimming at V came to 2 bases and at J to 0 bases, leaving 8 bases not matched to a gene. The sequenced sample consisted of PBMCs or T cells enriched from blood (not recorded which). This sequence originates from a woman in her late teens or twenties who had recovered from COVID-19. This chain connects TRBV6-1 to TRBJ1-4; 8 bases line up with TRBD1. CDR3 in amino acids: CASSEWTGRVATNEKLFF. CDR3 nucleotide sequence: TGTGCCAGCAGTGAATGGACAGGGAGGGTTGCAACTAATGAAAAACTGTTTTTT.